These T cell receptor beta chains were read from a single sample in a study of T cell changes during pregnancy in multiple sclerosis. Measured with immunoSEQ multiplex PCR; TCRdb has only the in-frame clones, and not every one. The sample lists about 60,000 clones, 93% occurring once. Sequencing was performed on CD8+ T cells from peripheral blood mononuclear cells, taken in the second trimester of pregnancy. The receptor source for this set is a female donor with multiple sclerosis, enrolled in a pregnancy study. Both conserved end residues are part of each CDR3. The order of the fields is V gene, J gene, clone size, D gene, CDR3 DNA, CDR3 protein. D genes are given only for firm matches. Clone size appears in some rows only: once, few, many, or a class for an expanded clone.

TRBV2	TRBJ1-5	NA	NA	TGTGCCAGCAGGGGGGGGGATCAGCCCCAGCATTTT	CASRGGDQPQHF
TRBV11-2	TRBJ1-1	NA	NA	TGTGCCAGCAGCTTAGTGCCTACCACCACTGAAGCTTTCTTT	CASSLVPTTTEAFF
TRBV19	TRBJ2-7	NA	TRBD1	TGTGCCAGTAGTATAACAGGGGTGGTCTACGAGCAGTACTTC	CASSITGVVYEQYF
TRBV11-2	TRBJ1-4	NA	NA	TGTGCCAGCAGCCAGGGTAATGAAAAACTGTTTTTT	CASSQGNEKLFF
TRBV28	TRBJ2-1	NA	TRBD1	TGTGCCAGCAGTTTCGAGGTAGGGGGCTCAACCTACAATGAGCAGTTCTTC	CASSFEVGGSTYNEQFF
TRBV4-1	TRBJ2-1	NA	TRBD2	TGCGCCAGCAGCCACCCGGGACTAGCGATAACCAACTCCTACAATGAGCAGTTCTTC	CASSHPGLAITNSYNEQFF
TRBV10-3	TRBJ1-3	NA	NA	TGTGCCATCAGTGCCGGAGACAGACCCCTTTCTGGAAACACCATATATTTT	CAISAGDRPLSGNTIYF
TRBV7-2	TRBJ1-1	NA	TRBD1	TGTGCCAGCAGCGCTACAGGGGGCCCCAACACTGAAGCTTTCTTT	CASSATGGPNTEAFF
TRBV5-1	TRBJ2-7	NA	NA	TGCGCCAGTCGACTAGTCGCTAGTTCCTACGAGCAGTACTTC	CASRLVASSYEQYF
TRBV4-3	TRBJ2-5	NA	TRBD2	TGCGCCAGCAGCCAGACTAGCGGGGGGTCAAATCAGTACTTC	CASSQTSGGSNQYF
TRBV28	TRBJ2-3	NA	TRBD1	TGTGCCAGCAGCCGGGGACAGAGCAAATCAGATACGCAGTATTTT	CASSRGQSKSDTQYF
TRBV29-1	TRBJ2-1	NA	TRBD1	TGCAGCAAAAGGACAGGGCGGTACAATGAGCAGTTCTTC	CSKRTGRYNEQFF
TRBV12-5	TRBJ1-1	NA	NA	TGTGCTAGTGGCCCCCTCGGGGGGGTGACTGAAGCTTTCTTT	CASGPLGGVTEAFF
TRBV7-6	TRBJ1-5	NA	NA	TGTGCCAGCAGCTTTTATCAGGGGCCCATCTCTTATAATCAGCCCCAGCATTTT	CASSFYQGPISYNQPQHF
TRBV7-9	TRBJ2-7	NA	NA	TGTGCCAGCAAACGGGCGGGACCGGTTATCTACGAGCAGTACTTC	CASKRAGPVIYEQYF
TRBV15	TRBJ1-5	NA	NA	TGTGCCACCAGCAGAGATCTGGGACAAACTCAGCCCCAGCATTTT	CATSRDLGQTQPQHF
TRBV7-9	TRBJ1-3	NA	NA	TGTGCCAGCAGCCTTAGAGTAGCATTGACTGGAAACACCATATATTTT	CASSLRVALTGNTIYF
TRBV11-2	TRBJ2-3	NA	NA	TGTGCCAGCAGCTTAAAGCGTACCACAGATACGCAGTATTTT	CASSLKRTTDTQYF
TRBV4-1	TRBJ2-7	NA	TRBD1	TGCGCCAGCAGCCAAGGCCGGGACAGGGGAATTAACGAGCAGTACTTC	CASSQGRDRGINEQYF
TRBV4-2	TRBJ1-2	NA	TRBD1	TGTGCCAGCAGCCCAGGACAGGTTAATGGCTACACCTTC	CASSPGQVNGYTF
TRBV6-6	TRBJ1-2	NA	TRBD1	TGTGCCAGCAGTTCAGGACAGGGGTCCGGCTACACCTTC	CASSSGQGSGYTF
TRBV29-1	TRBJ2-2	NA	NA	TGCAGCGTAGGAGCGGGTCGCTACACCGGGGAGCTGTTTTTT	CSVGAGRYTGELFF
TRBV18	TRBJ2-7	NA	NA	TGTGCCAGCTCACCACTAGGGGGTAGCTCCTACGAGCAGTACTTC	CASSPLGGSSYEQYF
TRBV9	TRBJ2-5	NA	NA	TGTGCCAGCAGCGTAGGTTTGAGCGACCAAGAGACCCAGTACTTC	CASSVGLSDQETQYF
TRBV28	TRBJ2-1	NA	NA	TGTGCCAGCAGTTTAGGCCTTAGGACTGACGGCAATGAGCAGTTCTTC	CASSLGLRTDGNEQFF
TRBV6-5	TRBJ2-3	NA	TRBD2	TGTGCCAGCAGTTCCCACTCGCTAGCGGATCAGTATTTT	CASSSHSLADQYF
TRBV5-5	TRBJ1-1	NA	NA	TGTGCCAGCAGCTGGGCTGGGCAGCCTGAAGCTTTCTTT	CASSWAGQPEAFF
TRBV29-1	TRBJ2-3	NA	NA	TGCAGCGCGAGAAACCTCACAGATACGCAGTATTTT	CSARNLTDTQYF
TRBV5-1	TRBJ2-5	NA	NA	TGCGCCAGCAGCTTCTGGGGAGGTGCGGAGACCCAGTACTTC	CASSFWGGAETQYF
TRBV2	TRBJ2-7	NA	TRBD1	TGTGCCAGCAGTGAAGGTCTTAGGACAGGGTTTTTCCACGAGCAGTACTTC	CASSEGLRTGFFHEQYF
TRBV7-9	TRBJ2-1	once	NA	TGTGCCAGCAGCCCCTTTTTCGATGAGCAGTTCTTC	CASSPFFDEQFF
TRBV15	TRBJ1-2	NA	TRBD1	TGTGCCACCAGCAGACGGGACAGGGGAATCTATGGCTACACCTTC	CATSRRDRGIYGYTF
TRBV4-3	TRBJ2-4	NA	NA	TGCGCCAGCAGCCAAGACCGCACAGGGTTGGGAAACATTCAGTACTTC	CASSQDRTGLGNIQYF
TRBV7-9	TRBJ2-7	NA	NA	TGTGCCAGCAGCCCTCCGGGAAACCCCTACGAGCAGTACTTC	CASSPPGNPYEQYF
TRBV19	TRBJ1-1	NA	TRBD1	TGTGCCAGTAGTGACAGGGGAGGGAACACTGAAGCTTTCTTT	CASSDRGGNTEAFF
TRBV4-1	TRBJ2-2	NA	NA	TGCGCCAGCAGCCGGGGACTCACCGGGGAGCTGTTTTTT	CASSRGLTGELFF
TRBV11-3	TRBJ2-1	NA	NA	TGTGCCAGCAGCTTAGGCGGAACCCTTAATGAGCAGTTCTTC	CASSLGGTLNEQFF
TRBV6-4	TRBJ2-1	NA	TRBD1	TGTGCCAGCAGTGACTCGACAGGGGGCTCCTACAATGAGCAGTTCTTC	CASSDSTGGSYNEQFF
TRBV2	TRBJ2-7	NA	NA	TGTGCCAGCATCAGACAGGCCGCCTACGAGCAGTACTTC	CASIRQAAYEQYF
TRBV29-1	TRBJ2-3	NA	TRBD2	TGCAGCGTTGAAGATCGGGCTGAGCGGGGGGGTTCTACAGATACGCAGTATTTT	CSVEDRAERGGSTDTQYF
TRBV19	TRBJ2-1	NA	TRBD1	TGTGCCAGTAGTATAGCCGGACAGGGGACTTACAATGAGCAGTTCTTC	CASSIAGQGTYNEQFF
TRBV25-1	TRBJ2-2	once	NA	TGTGCCAGCAGTGAGTGGGAGGCCGGGGAGCTGTTTTTT	CASSEWEAGELFF
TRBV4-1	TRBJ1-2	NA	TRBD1	TGCGCCAGCAGCAGCCACCAGGGGGCGCGTAATGGCTACACCTTC	CASSSHQGARNGYTF
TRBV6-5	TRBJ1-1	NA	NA	TGTGCCAGCAGTTCCACAATGAACACTGAAGCTTTCTTT	CASSSTMNTEAFF
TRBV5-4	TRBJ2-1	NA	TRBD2	TGTGCCAGCAGCTCGACTAGCGGAGAGCAGTTCTTC	CASSSTSGEQFF
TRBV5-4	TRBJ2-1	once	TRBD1	TGTGCCAGCAGTTTGACGGGACAGGGATACAATGAGCAGTTCTTC	CASSLTGQGYNEQFF
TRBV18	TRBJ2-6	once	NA	TGTGCCAGCCGGGTCAGCTCTGGGGCCAACGTCCTGACTTTC	CASRVSSGANVLTF